This entry lists 19 T cell receptor beta chains sequenced from one sample in a study of T cells after yellow fever vaccination (dated by TCRdb to the late 2010s). The intended sense of this specimen's treatment or condition label: live attenuated yellow fever vaccine strain. Receptor amplification or capture employed 5' RACE. For sequencing, an Illumina NovaSeq 6000 was employed. The raw public data were reprocessed by TCRdb itself: fastp quality trimming at Q25, MiXCR clonotype calling, in-frame beta chains only. When rows share a CDR3 protein, they turn into one entry using the most common DNA and genes. The sample table lists fewer than 400,000 distinct CDR3 sequences, 9.5% to 12% of them with a count of one. The ten biggest clones cover over 3% of the sample. The source was CD4+ T cells sorted from PBMCs, collected 45 days after the yellow fever booster vaccination. All receptors come from a man younger than 35 who received the YFV17D yellow fever vaccine.

The J gene is TRBJ1-2, the V gene TRBV7-2; a possible D gene is TRBD1 (6 bases). Germline assignment: CDR1 SGHTA and CDR2 FQGNSA. Trimming stripped 2 bases from V and 7 bases from J, with 11 bases between. The CDR3 sequence is 13 residues long. The CDR3, as DNA: TGTGCCAGCAGCTTAAACAGGGCGGCTGGCTACACCTTC. This gives the protein CASSLNRAAGYTF.

In this sample, this clonotype turned up a few times. The chain joins TRBV7-3 to TRBJ2-5, with D tentatively TRBD1 (6 bases). There are 14 residues in the CDR3. V was cut by 5 bases and J by 5 bases, with 15 bases left in between. The V gene's germline CDR1 is SGHTA and CDR2 FQGTGA. The DNA of the CDR3 is TGTGCCAGCAGCGCACAGGGTATTCGGGAGACCCAGTACTTC. This translates into CASSAQGIRETQYF.

V usage is TRBV4-1 and J usage is TRBJ2-3; 10 bases are a match to TRBD1. J lost 5 bases, V lost 3 bases, and 5 bases had no gene match. The V gene's germline CDR1 is MGHRA and CDR2 YSYEKL. This CDR3 region has 15 residues. CDR3 region: CASSQDRGMKDTQYF. The CDR3 DNA sequence: TGCGCCAGCAGCCAGGACAGGGGGATGAAAGATACGCAGTATTTT.

The CDR3 protein is CSVERDRGYGYTF. The CDR3 bases are TGCAGCGTTGAACGAGACAGGGGGTATGGCTACACCTTC. The chain joins TRBV29-1 to TRBJ1-2; TRBD1 aligns across 9 bases. Germline V gene lookup returns CDR1 SQVTM and CDR2 ANQGSEA. The V and J ends lost 2 bases and 5 bases, in that order; junction bases with no gene match: 3. This CDR3 is 13 amino acids long. Full variable domain (remainder filled in from reference TRBV29-1 and TRBJ1-2): SAVISQKPSRDICQRGTSLTIQCQVDSQVTMMFWYRQQPGQSLTLIATANQGSEATYESGFVIDKFPISRPNLTFSTLTVSNMSPEDSSIYLCSVERDRGYGYTFGSGTRLTVV.

V is TRBV5-1 and J is TRBJ1-6, with TRBD1 as a possible D gene (5 bases). The CDR3 is 12 amino acids. The ends were cut back, 2 bases at V and 12 bases at J, with 9 bases in the middle. Per germline, CDR1 SGHRS and CDR2 YFSETQ. CDR3 coding DNA: TGCGCCAGCAGCTTAGGGGTCGGACCCCTCCACTTT. Protein sequence: CASSLGVGPLHF.

The J gene is TRBJ1-2, the V gene TRBV12-3 or TRBV12-4; no reliable D call. This CDR3 region has 13 residues. V was clipped by 4 bases and J by 6 bases, with 12 bases between them. The CDR3 DNA sequence: TGTGCCAGCAGTTCCCGCCTGTTAGATGGCTACACCTTC. Translating it yields CASSSRLLDGYTF.

The table lists this clonotype with a few counts. The chain couples TRBV7-9 to TRBJ2-3, with 7 bases that match TRBD2. CDR1 SEHNR and CDR2 FQNEAQ come from the germline V gene (reference sequence). The CDR3 contains 16 residues. Trimming at V came to 2 bases and at J to 4 bases, leaving 9 bases not matched to a gene. This CDR3 is CASSLSLGLLPDTQYF. The CDR3 nucleotides are TGTGCCAGCAGCTTAAGCCTGGGACTACTCCCAGATACGCAGTATTTT.

At least ten counts were recorded for this clonotype. V gene TRBV7-8 combines with J gene TRBJ2-5, with D perhaps TRBD1 or TRBD2 (5 bases each). Germline CDR1 and CDR2: SGHVS and FQNEAQ. The CDR3 totals 14 residues. The V and J ends lost 1 base and 3 bases respectively, with 9 bases between them. The chain's CDR3 is CASSLGGSKETQYF. CDR3 nucleotides: TGTGCCAGCAGCTTAGGGGGGTCCAAAGAGACCCAGTACTTC.

This clonotype was seen ten or more times. V and J are TRBV28 and TRBJ2-7, with 12 bases that match TRBD2. Germline V gene lookup returns CDR1 MDHEN and CDR2 SYDVKM. The CDR3 spans 15 residues. V was pared by 5 bases and J by 4 bases, with 6 bases of the junction left unmatched. The CDR3 region is CASSPRTSGVYEQYV. CDR3 nucleotide sequence: TGTGCCAGCAGTCCCAGGACTAGCGGGGTATACGAGCAGTACGTC.

There are a few counts of this clonotype. This rearrangement joins TRBV7-2 to TRBJ1-1, with a weak D call TRBD1 (5 bases). The V gene's germline CDR1 is SGHTA and CDR2 FQGNSA. The CDR3 is 12 amino acids. V was pared by 4 bases and J by 2 bases, with 5 bases between. The CDR3 here is CASSWDNTEAFF. CDR3 nucleotides: TGTGCCAGCAGCTGGGACAACACTGAAGCTTTCTTT.

J is TRBJ1-3 and V is TRBV6-5; D gene uncertain. The CDR3 consists of 14 residues. Germline-derived CDR1 and CDR2 are MNHEY and SVGAGI. Trimming pared 0 bases from V and 1 base from J, leaving 4 bases between. CDR3 in amino acids: CASSYSPSGNTIYF. The CDR3 nucleotides read TGTGCCAGCAGTTACTCCCCGTCTGGAAACACCATATATTTT.

This clonotype has ten or more counts. The chain couples TRBV30 to TRBJ1-4; 7 positions match TRBD1. Per the germline V gene, CDR1 is GTSNPN and CDR2 is SVGIG (reference sequence). V was pared by 0 bases and J by 10 bases, with 5 bases of the junction left unmatched. The CDR3 totals 13 residues. The CDR3 coding sequence is TGTGCCTGGAGTGTACAGGGGAGCGGAAAACTGTTTTTT. Protein product: CAWSVQGSGKLFF. Filled out from reference TRBV30 and TRBJ1-4, the complete variable domain reads SQTIHQWPATLVQPVGSPLSLECTVEGTSNPNLYWYRQAAGRGLQLLFYSVGIGQISSEVPQNLSASRPQDRQFILSSKKLLLSDSGFYLCAWSVQGSGKLFFGSGTQLSVL.

The chain uses TRBV9 and TRBJ1-6; the match to TRBD1 covers 8 bases. This CDR3 contains 15 residues. The V gene end was trimmed by 4 bases and the J gene end by 6 bases; junction bases not matched to a gene: 6. Germline V gene data show CDR1 as SGDLS and CDR2 as YYNGEE. The CDR3 DNA reads TGTGCCAGCAGCAGACAGGGGTTTTCTAATTCACCCCTCCACTTT. Translation gives CASSRQGFSNSPLHF.

This sequence joins TRBV20-1 and TRBJ2-3; 7 bases align to TRBD2. V lost 2 bases and J lost 5; bases outside the gene matches: 7. Looked up from germline, CDR1 is DFQATT and CDR2 is SNEGSKA (reference sequence). The CDR3 runs to 14 residues. This CDR3 is CSARYAGVGDTQYF. CDR3 nucleotide sequence: TGCAGTGCTAGATATGCGGGGGTGGGAGATACGCAGTATTTT.

V usage is TRBV6-5 and J usage is TRBJ2-2; maybe TRBD1 (6 bases). Germline V gene lookup returns CDR1 MNHEY and CDR2 SVGAGI. The CDR3 is 19 residues long. Trimming pared 6 bases from V and 2 bases from J, leaving 25 bases between. This chain's CDR3 is CASRRSPFGTTSNTGELFF. The CDR3 nucleotides read TGTGCCAGCAGGCGGAGCCCCTTCGGGACAACGAGTAACACCGGGGAGCTGTTTTTT.

The chain links TRBV30 to TRBJ1-2; D is undetermined. This CDR3 has 13 amino acids. V lost 3 bases to trimming and J lost 4 bases, with 12 bases between them. Germline V gene data show CDR1 as GTSNPN and CDR2 as SVGIG (reference sequence). The chain's CDR3 is CAWRVGVPYGYTF. Here the CDR3 DNA reads TGTGCCTGGAGGGTTGGAGTACCCTATGGCTACACCTTC. Full variable domain (missing parts from reference TRBV30 and TRBJ1-2): SQTIHQWPATLVQPVGSPLSLECTVEGTSNPNLYWYRQAAGRGLQLLFYSVGIGQISSEVPQNLSASRPQDRQFILSSKKLLLSDSGFYLCAWRVGVPYGYTFGSGTRLTVV.

The rearrangement links TRBV4-3 to TRBJ1-1; D is ambiguous. The ends were cut back, 8 bases at V and 4 bases at J, with 14 bases in the middle. Per the germline V gene, CDR1 is LGHNA and CDR2 is YSLEER. The CDR3 is made up of 13 amino acids. The CDR3 sequence is CASGDEGRTEAFF. CDR3 in DNA: TGCGCCAGCGGGGATGAAGGTCGCACTGAAGCTTTCTTT.

The chain is built from TRBV6-5 and TRBJ1-3; 8 bases are a match to TRBD1. With 6 bases clipped from V and 7 bases from J, the junction kept 5 bases outside the gene matches. The CDR3 runs to 13 residues. Per the germline V gene, CDR1 is MNHEY and CDR2 is SVGAGI. CDR3 bases: TGTGCCAGCAGCCGCGGACAGGGCAACACCATATATTTT. Translation gives CASSRGQGNTIYF.

Written as DNA, the CDR3 is TGTGCCAGCAGTTTCGGAAGCATGGAGGAAAAACTGTTTTTT. This sequence encodes CASSFGSMEEKLFF. The chain carries TRBV12-3 or TRBV12-4 and TRBJ1-4; no reliable D call. The CDR3 sequence is 14 residues long. V was trimmed by 3 bases and J by 8 bases, leaving 13 bases between them.